The TCR beta chain described here comes from a study of Ad26.COV2.S vaccination and SARS-CoV-2 variants (dated by TCRdb to the early 2020s). Regarding the complete study: TCRbeta repertoire sequencing served as the tool for gauging how specific and how broad the SARS-CoV-2-reactive T cell receptors were following Ad26.COV2.S vaccination. The TCR-sequenced set comprised approximately 32 samples: about 19 Ad26.COV2.S vaccine recipients, 5 placebo recipients and 8 SARS-CoV-2 convalescent individuals.

The sample's time point label, in plain terms: individuals recovered from natural SARS-CoV-2 infection. The immunoSEQ Assay was the method used to sequence TCRbeta CDR3 regions. After extraction, genomic DNA underwent amplification by bias-controlled multiplex PCR, followed by high-throughput sequencing. As for the original processing: Collapsing and filtering of sequences were performed to quantify the absolute abundance of each unique TCRbeta CDR3 region. Usable DNA was measured by amplifying reference genes present in all nucleated cells, and TCRbeta template counts were normalized to that usable DNA to estimate T cell fraction. Repertoire TCRs were annotated as SARS-CoV-2-specific by exact matching of V gene, CDR3 amino acid sequence and J gene to a known reactive TCR set. The reference SARS-CoV-2 TCR set came from MIRA and was filtered for enrichment in COVID-19-positive ImmuneCODE repertoires, removing public or cross-reactive TCRs. Using the MIRA antigens, annotated TCRs were further analysed by specific ORF or by position within an ORF. Breadth was defined as annotated unique rearrangements over total unique productive rearrangements; depth was the summed frequency of those rearrangements. TCR breadth was compared between groups using two-sided Wilcoxon rank-sum tests. TCRdb's version of the immuneACCESS table is confined to in-frame rearrangements and falls short of the full clone set. An unresolved V gene accounts for under half of the shortfall where checked; the remainder is of unknown origin. V and J calls and clone size are those listed in that table; D and trimming were worked out from the DNA. The sample table records approximately 97,000 clones; over 60% of these occur just once. Of the sample, 17% falls within the top ten clones.

General findings and caveats noted by the study authors: After vaccination, substantial breadth of spike-specific CD8+ and CD4+ T cell responses was reported. Ad26.COV2.S recipients had higher spike-specific TCR breadth than placebo recipients (P = 0.0014). Vaccine and placebo recipients had comparable non-spike TCR breadth, which fits with the vaccine containing only spike. According to the authors, total T cell responses may have been underestimated by the TCR breadth and depth analyses.

Regarding this clone: Its antigen remains undetermined. Base qualities are not provided; no much larger clone lies one nucleotide away.

The clonotype was recovered from a human donor who had recovered from COVID-19. This specimen was peripheral blood, taken after recovery from COVID-19.

The nucleotide sequence is given as TGCGCCAGCAGCCAAGGGGTCACAGTTAGCTCCTATAATTCACCCCTCCACTTT. The resulting protein is CASSQGVTVSSYNSPLHF. The chain joins TRBV4-1 to TRBJ1-6; the D gene is unclear. Measured from the cysteine to the phenylalanine, the CDR3 is 18 residues long. This entry keeps only the CDR3 DNA: 54 bases, framed from base 1. Per the germline V gene, MGHRA is the CDR1 and YSYEKL is the CDR2. V is pared back by 1 base and J by 0 bases, with 13 bases lying between the germline termini.